A selection of T cell receptor beta chains follows, all from one sample in a study of T cells in Graves' hyperthyroidism and ophthalmopathy. A single record per CDR3 protein comes from TCRdb applying MiXCR to the multiplex PCR reads. The table lists about 580,000 distinct CDR3 sequences, under 60% of them singletons, with roughly 7.7% in the top ten. Material for sequencing was peripheral blood or thyroid tissue (not recorded which). These receptors were taken from a woman between 18 and 29 years old with Graves' hyperthyroidism. Each CDR3 is given without its conserved first and last residue. Fields, in order: V gene, clone size, CDR3 protein. Rows give clone size only sometimes, using once, few, many, or a class for an expanded clone.

>TRBV2|many
ASSIAPGTTNSPLH
>TRBV7-3|many
ASSPGLMNTEAF
>TRBV19|many
ASSIVAANYSYT
>TRBV10-3|-
AISGTSGRPFDDVLV
>TRBV7-9|-
ASSLGLAGGTDEKLF
>TRBV11-1|-
ASSLRLAGSTEAF
>TRBV7-2|-
ASSFLGGLAGVSEQY
>TRBV2|once
AILRSAGDNEQF
>TRBV24-1|few
ATSDLQTLAGGTDTQY
>TRBV2|-
ASRGVFSGNTIY
>TRBV12-3/TRBV12-4|few
ASSLEGAGPNNEKLF
>TRBV6-2/TRBV6-3|many
ASNSRAKQY
>TRBV6-6|-
ASSRQTGMNTEAF
>TRBV20-1|few
SVAPMTSGQAVTDTQY
>TRBV14|many
ASSQSGQGWIGQY
>TRBV18|-
ASSEKGTEAF
>TRBV29-1|-
SVDDGLGGSGYT
>TRBV20-1|-
SASRRSGTEAF
>TRBV7-2|many
ASSFVWGQEEETQY
>TRBV7-9|few
ASSLVGTAF
>TRBV5-1|many
ASSLGTSGRAFYEQY
>TRBV25-1|many
ASSESSRGTQY
>TRBV15|-
ATSSDRDRVGYGYT